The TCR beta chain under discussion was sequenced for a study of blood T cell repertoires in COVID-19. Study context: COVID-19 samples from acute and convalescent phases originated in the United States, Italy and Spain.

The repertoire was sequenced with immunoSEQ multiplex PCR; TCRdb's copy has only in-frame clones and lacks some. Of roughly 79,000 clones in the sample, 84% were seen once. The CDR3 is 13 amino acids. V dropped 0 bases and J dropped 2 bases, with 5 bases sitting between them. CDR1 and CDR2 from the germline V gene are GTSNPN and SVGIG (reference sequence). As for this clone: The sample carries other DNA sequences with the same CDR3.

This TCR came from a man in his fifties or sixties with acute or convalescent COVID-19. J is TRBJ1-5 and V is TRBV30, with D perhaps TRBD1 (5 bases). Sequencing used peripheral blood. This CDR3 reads CAWSVQGNQPQHF. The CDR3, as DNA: TGTGCCTGGAGTGTACAGGGCAATCAGCCCCAGCATTTT.